This T cell receptor (beta chain) was sequenced for a study of blood T cells in healthy people across ages. PCR was performed a second time for about 7 to 11 cycles using a sample-barcoded 5' primer and a J-beta primer mix. TCRdb redid the calling of the 5' RACE reads with MiXCR, one entry per CDR3 protein. The profile shows about 1.1 million distinct CDR3 sequences, roughly two fifths of them singletons. This clonotype has just one count. The target antigen is unknown. General study findings and limits: Unknown CMV status may confound age-related changes in expanded clones.

V lost 5 bases to trimming and J lost 7 bases; unmatched junction nucleotides: 14. Looked up from germline, CDR1 is SGHRS and CDR2 is YFSETQ. The CDR3 covers 16 residues. Sequencing was performed on blood. The gene calls are TRBV5-1 and TRBJ2-7, with TRBD2 identical over 11 bases. This receptor was obtained from a man between 18 and 35 years old in good health. CDR3 protein: CASRRDLGLAGNEQYF. CDR3 DNA sequence: TGCGCCAGCAGACGAGACCTAGGACTAGCGGGCAATGAGCAGTACTTC.